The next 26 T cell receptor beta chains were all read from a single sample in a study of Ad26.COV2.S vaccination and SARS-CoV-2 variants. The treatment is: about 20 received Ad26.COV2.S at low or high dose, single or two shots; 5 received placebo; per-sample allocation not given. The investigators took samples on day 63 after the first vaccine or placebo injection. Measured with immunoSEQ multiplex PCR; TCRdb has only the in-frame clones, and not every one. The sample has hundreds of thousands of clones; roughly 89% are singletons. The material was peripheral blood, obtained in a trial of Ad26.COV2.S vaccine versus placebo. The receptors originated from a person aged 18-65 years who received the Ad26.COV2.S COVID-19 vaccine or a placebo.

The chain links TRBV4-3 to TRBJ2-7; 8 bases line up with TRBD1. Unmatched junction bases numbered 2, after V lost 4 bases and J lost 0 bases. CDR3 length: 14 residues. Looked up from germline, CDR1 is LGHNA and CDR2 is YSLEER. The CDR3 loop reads CASSPTGGSYEQYF. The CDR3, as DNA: TGCGCCAGCAGCCCTACAGGGGGCTCCTACGAGCAGTACTTC.

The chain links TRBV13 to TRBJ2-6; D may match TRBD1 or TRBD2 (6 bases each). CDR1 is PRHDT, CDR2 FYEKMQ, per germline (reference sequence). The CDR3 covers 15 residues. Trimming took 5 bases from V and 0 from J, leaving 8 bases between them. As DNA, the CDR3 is TGTGCCAGCAGCCGGGGGCCCTCTGGGGCCAACGTCCTGACTTTC. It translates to CASSRGPSGANVLTF.

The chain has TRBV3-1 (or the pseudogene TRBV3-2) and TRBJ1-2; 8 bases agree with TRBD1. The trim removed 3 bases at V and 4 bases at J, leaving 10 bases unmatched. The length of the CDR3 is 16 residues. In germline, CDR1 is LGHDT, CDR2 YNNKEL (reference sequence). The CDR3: CASSQASGQGGYGYTF. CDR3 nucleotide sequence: TGTGCCAGCAGCCAGGCGTCCGGACAGGGAGGCTATGGCTACACCTTC.

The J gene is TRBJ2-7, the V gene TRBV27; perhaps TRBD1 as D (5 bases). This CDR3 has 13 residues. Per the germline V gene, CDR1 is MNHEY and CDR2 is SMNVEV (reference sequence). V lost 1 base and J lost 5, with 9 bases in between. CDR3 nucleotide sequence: TGTGCCAGCAGTTTATTGGGGCTCGACGAGCAGTACTTC. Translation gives CASSLLGLDEQYF.

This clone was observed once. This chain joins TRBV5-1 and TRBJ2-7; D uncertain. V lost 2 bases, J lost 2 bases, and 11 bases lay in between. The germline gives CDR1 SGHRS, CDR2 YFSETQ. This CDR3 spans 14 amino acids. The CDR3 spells CASSLSSGAYEQYV. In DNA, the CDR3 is TGCGCCAGCAGCTTATCCAGTGGAGCCTACGAGCAGTACGTC.

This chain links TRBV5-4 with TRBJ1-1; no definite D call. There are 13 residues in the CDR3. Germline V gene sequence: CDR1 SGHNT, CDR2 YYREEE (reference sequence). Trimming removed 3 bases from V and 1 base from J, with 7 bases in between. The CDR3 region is CASSYDSNTEAFF. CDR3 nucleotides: TGTGCCAGCAGCTACGATTCGAACACTGAAGCTTTCTTT.

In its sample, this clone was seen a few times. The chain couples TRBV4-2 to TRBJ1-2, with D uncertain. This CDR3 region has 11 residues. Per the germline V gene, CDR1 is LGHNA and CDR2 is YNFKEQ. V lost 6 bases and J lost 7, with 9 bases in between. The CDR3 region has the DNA TGTGCCAGCAGAGAGGAGGGTGGCTACACCTTC. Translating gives CASREEGGYTF.

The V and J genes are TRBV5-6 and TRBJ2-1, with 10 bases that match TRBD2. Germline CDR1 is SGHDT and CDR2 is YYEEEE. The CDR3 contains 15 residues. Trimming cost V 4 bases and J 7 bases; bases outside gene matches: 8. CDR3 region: CASSGQLAGWNEQFF. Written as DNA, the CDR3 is TGTGCCAGCAGCGGACAACTAGCGGGGTGGAATGAGCAGTTCTTC.

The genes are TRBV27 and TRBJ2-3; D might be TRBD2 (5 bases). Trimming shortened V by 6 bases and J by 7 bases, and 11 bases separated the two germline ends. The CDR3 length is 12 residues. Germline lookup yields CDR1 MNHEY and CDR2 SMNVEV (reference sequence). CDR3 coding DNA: TGTGCCAGCAGGGTCCGGGGTAATACGCAGTATTTT. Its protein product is CASRVRGNTQYF.

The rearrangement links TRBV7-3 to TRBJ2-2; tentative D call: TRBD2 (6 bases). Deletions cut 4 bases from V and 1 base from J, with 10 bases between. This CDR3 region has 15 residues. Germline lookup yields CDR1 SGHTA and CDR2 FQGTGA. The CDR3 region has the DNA TGTGCCAGCAGCTCGGGACTGAGGAACACCGGGGAGCTGTTTTTT. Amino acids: CASSSGLRNTGELFF.

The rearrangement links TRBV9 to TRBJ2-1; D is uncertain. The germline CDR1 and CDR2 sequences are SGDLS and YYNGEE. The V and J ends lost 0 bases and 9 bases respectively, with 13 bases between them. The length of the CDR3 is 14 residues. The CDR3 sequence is CASSVVSRRAEQFF. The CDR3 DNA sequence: TGTGCCAGCAGCGTAGTATCCCGGCGCGCTGAGCAGTTCTTC.

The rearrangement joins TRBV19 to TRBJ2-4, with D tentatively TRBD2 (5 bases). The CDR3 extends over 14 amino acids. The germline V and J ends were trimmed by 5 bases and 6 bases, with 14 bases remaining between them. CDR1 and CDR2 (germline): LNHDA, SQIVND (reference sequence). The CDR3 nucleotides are TGTGCCAGTAGTCTTAGCGCAAGCCTAAACATTCAGTACTTC. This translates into CASSLSASLNIQYF.

CDR3 bases: TGCGCCAGCAGCCCGGGGGCCTCCCGCTCCTACGAGCAGTACGTC. Its translation: CASSPGASRSYEQYV. J is TRBJ2-7 and V is TRBV5-1; D may correspond to TRBD1 or TRBD2 (6 bases each). Trimming shortened V by 4 bases and J by 0 bases, and 14 bases separated the two germline ends. The CDR3 has 15 amino acids. Germline V gene lookup returns CDR1 SGHRS and CDR2 YFSETQ.

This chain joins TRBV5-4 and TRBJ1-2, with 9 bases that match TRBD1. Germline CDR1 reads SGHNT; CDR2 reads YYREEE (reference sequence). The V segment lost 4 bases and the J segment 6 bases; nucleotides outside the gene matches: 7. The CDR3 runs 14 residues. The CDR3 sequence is CASSPPGTGNGYTF. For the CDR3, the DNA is TGTGCCAGCAGCCCCCCCGGGACAGGGAATGGCTACACCTTC.

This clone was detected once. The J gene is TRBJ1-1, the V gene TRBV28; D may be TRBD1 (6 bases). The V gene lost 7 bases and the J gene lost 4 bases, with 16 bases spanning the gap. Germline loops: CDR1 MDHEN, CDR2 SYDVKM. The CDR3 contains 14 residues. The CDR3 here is CASKSPGEGTEAFF. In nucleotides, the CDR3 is TGTGCCAGCAAGTCCCCAGGGGAGGGCACTGAAGCTTTCTTT.

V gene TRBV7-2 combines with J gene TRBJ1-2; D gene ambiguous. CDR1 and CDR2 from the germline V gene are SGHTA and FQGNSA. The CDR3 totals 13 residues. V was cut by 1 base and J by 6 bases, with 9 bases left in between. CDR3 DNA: TGTGCCAGCAGCTTAGTAAGGGAAAATGGCTACACCTTC. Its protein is CASSLVRENGYTF.

The CDR3 loop reads CASSLALQETQYF. CDR3 nucleotides: TGTGCCAGCAGCTTGGCCCTACAAGAGACCCAGTACTTC. V usage is TRBV5-6 and J usage is TRBJ2-5; D uncertain. V shed 0 bases and J shed 2 bases, with 5 bases lying between them. Germline V gene data show CDR1 as SGHDT and CDR2 as YYEEEE. The CDR3 spans 13 residues.

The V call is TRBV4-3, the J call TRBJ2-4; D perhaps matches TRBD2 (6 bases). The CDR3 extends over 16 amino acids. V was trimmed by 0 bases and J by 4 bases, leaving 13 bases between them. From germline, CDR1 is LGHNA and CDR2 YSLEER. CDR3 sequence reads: CASSQDFGGVKNIQYF. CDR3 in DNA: TGCGCCAGCAGCCAAGATTTCGGCGGGGTGAAAAACATTCAGTACTTC.

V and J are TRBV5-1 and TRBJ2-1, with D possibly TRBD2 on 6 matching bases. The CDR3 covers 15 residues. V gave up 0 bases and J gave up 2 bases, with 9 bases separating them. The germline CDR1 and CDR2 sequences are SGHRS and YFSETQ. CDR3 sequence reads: CASSLVGGTYNEQFF. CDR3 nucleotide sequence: TGCGCCAGCAGCTTGGTCGGGGGAACCTACAATGAGCAGTTCTTC.

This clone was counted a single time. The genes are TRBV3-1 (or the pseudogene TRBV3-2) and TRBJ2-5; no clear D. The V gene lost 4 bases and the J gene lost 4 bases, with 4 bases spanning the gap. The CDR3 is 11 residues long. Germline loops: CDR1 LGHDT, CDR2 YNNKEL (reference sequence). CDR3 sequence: CASSLGETQYF. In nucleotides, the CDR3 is TGTGCCAGCAGCCTGGGAGAGACCCAGTACTTC.

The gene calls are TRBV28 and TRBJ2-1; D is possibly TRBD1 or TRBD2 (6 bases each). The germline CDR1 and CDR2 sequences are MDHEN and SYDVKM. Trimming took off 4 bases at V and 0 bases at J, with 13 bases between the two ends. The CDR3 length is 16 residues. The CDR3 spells CASSSGATSSYNEQFF. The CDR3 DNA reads TGTGCCAGCAGTTCGGGGGCCACTAGCTCCTACAATGAGCAGTTCTTC.

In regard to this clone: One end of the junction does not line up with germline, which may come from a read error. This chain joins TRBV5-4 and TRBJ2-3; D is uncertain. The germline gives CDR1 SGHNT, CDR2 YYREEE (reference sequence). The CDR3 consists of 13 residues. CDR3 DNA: TGTGCCAGCAGCTTGGACAGCAAAGATACGCAGTATTTT. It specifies CASSLDSKDTQYF.

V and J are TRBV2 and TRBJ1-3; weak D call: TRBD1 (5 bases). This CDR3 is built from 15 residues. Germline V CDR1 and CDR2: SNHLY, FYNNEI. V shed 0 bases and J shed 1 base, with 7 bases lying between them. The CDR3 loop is CASSEAGGSGNTIYF. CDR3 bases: TGTGCCAGCAGTGAAGCGGGGGGGTCTGGAAACACCATATATTTT.

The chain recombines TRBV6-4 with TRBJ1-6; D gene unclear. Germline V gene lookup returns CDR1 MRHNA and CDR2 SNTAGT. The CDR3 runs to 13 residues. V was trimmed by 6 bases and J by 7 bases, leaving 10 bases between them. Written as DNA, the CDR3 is TGTGCCAGCAGGGGATCGGAGAATTCACCCCTCCACTTT. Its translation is CASRGSENSPLHF.

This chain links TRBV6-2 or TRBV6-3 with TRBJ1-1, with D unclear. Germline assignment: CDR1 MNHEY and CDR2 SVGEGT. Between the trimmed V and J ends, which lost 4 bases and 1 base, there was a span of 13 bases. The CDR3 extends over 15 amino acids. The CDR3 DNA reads TGTGCCAGCAGTTTTTACAGAACCGCGAACACTGAAGCTTTCTTT. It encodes CASSFYRTANTEAFF.

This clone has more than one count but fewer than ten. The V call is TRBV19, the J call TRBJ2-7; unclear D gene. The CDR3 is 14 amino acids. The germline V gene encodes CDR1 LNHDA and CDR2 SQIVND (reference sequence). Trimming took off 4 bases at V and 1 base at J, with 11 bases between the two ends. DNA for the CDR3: TGTGCCAGTAGTAACCGGGCCTCTTCCTACGAGCAGTACTTC. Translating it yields CASSNRASSYEQYF.